This TCR beta chain was documented in a study of regulatory T cells in long-lasting Graves disease. The wider study: A definition of persistent Graves' disease required over 5 years of antithyroid drugs plus positive TSH receptor antibodies. Study results and limitations: Persistent disease showed a preference for TRBV28, TRBJ1-2 and TRBJ2-5.

Trimming took off 0 bases at V and 6 bases at J, with 18 bases between the two ends. This CDR3 is built from 16 residues. Germline-derived CDR1 and CDR2 are DFQATT and SNEGSKA (reference sequence). On this clonotype: Its antigen is unidentified.

Sample time point: persistent/refractory GD, antithyroid drugs over 5 years with positive TRAb. Scientists built the TCR library using RNA that was extracted from PBMCs. The authors built TCR beta libraries using iRepertoire HTBI primers and Arm-PCR of CDR3 regions. Original analysis: Across the samples, identification revealed 55 to 80 TRBV and more than 11 TRBJ segments. TCRdb analysed the multiplex PCR reads with MiXCR anew, one entry per CDR3 protein. The V and J calls were determined by TCRdb, not by the authors. The profile covers roughly 500,000 distinct CDR3 sequences, with under 25% appearing a single time and around 7% taken by the ten largest.

The sequenced sample was peripheral blood mononuclear cells (PBMCs), obtained when the disease was refractory, from a patient treated with antithyroid drugs. V is TRBV20-1 and J is TRBJ1-5, with D tentatively TRBD1 (6 bases). This clonotype was obtained from a female donor with Graves disease. As DNA, the CDR3 is TGCAGTGCTAGAGATCTACAGGGATATCGGGGTCAGCCCCAGCATTTT. Its protein is CSARDLQGYRGQPQHF.